Listed here is a single T cell receptor (beta chain). This clone has only one observation. It has no known antigen specificity. Base-call qualities are not available, and no considerably larger clone is one nucleotide away. Libraries were prepared through the immunoSEQ multiplex PCR assay. For TCR sequencing, RNA was extracted from every sample and reverse transcribed into cDNA to serve as template. SuperScript III was used for first-strand cDNA synthesis, primed with a 2:1 mix of oligo-dT and random hexamers. A synthetic immune receptor repertoire was used to measure amplification bias, and any remaining bias was corrected computationally. Concerning the study's data processing: Raw reads were preprocessed to remove errors, and CDR3 was defined according to IMGT conventions as the region from the conserved cysteine to phenylalanine. Clonality was calculated as 1 minus Shannon entropy normalized by log2 of the number of productive unique TCRs. Whether each scalp clone was CD4 or CD8 was inferred by checking scalp TCRbeta sequences against the CD4 and CD8 repertoires from sorted blood. TCRdb limited this immuneACCESS table to in-frame rearrangements with V and J called. A share of clones is missing; checked studies link under half to unresolved V genes, and the rest is unexplained. That table furnishes V, J and clone size, whereas the DNA furnished D and trimming. Within this sample are about 190,000 clones, with around 56% of them counted one time only. Clones ranked in the top ten supply around 0.69% of the sample.

The time point label for this specimen denotes: about 4 weeks on oral tofacitinib. The treatment or condition label, as the study defines it: oral pan-JAK inhibitor, 5-10 mg twice daily. Lesional scalp punch biopsies and peripheral blood were collected from alopecia areata patients. PBMCs were isolated by density centrifugation and stained for CD3, CD4 and CD8, after which CD4+ and CD8+ T cells were sorted on a FACSAria. As encoded in the germline V gene, CDR1 is SGHTA while CDR2 is FQGNSA. From the cysteine through the phenylalanine, the CDR3 covers 15 amino acids. Kept here is only the CDR3 DNA, which spans 45 bases and is read in frame from base 1. Cut back by 5 bases and 1 base, the V and J ends lie 12 bases apart. The data stem from a study of CD8+ T cells in alopecia areata (dated by TCRdb to the late 2010s). About the full investigation: The treated patients took part in an open-label pilot trial in which moderate-to-severe alopecia areata was treated with oral tofacitinib at 5 to 10 mg twice daily. Patients stayed on tofacitinib for 6 to 18 months and then had 6 months of follow-up off drug so that delayed response and recurrence could be assessed. For the treated patients, the SALT score, which quantifies what percentage of scalp surface area is affected, served as the measure of disease severity. High-throughput TCRbeta sequencing was used to examine T cell clonal expansion in alopecia areata in both the C3H/HeJ mouse model and human patients. Human TCRbeta sequencing covered scalp tissue and sorted CD4+ and CD8+ peripheral blood T cells from patchy and totalis/universalis alopecia areata patients and healthy controls. Biopsies were taken from tofacitinib-treated patients at baseline and at 4 and 24 weeks of treatment, and a later scalp biopsy was taken in several of the tofacitinib-treated patients. Scalp clonality was compared across normal scalp (n=4), patchy alopecia areata scalp (n=8), and alopecia totalis/universalis scalp (n=8). RNA was extracted with the PAXgene miRNA kit for fixed scalp, the miRNeasy kit for PBMCs, and the RNeasy kit for mouse skin. TCRbeta CDR3 regions were amplified by immunoSEQ multiplex PCR with 35 Vbeta forward and 13 Jbeta reverse primers.

What the work shows at the level of the full study, not this receptor alone: Because the treated cohort was small and had just a single nonresponder, larger studies are needed to establish links between baseline CD8+ expansion and response. Tofacitinib significantly decreased scalp clonality and the number of expanded CD8+ clones among the top 100 scalp clones. Resident alphabeta T cells in normal human skin are also sequenced, complicating scalp TCR repertoire analysis, unlike mouse skin dominated by gammadelta T cells. Shared TCR sequences between patients were less evident than in mice, which may be partly attributable to HLA diversity in the patient population. During tofacitinib treatment, many expanded lesional clones stuck around in both scalp and blood, and this persistence may partly explain why relapse happens after treatment is stopped. Compared with normal scalp, lesional scalp had higher clonality and more expanded CD8+ clones, particularly in alopecia totalis/universalis, a pattern that suggests antigenic drive.

The sequence is built from TRBV7-2 and TRBJ2-4; the D gene remains uncertain. This TCR derives from a human donor with alopecia areata. Here the sequenced sample was CD4+ T cells sorted from blood, taken at week 4, from a patient treated with tofacitinib. The bases read TGTGCCAGCAGCCTTGCGGTAGGGGCCAAAAACATTCAGTACTTC. Translated, this is CASSLAVGAKNIQYF.